One TCR beta chain is described in this entry. Its antigen is undetermined. The data originate from a study of cytomegalovirus exposure and HLA in healthy donors. Study-wide context: The 130 or so validation repertoires were reported in a later analysis to have been generated on the same platform as the 666 first-cohort repertoires.

General observations from the study: A later analysis found first-cohort TCR clusters tended to co-occur in the approximately 110 validation repertoires. The CMV antigen specificity of three CMV-associated chains was confirmed through in vitro analysis. Altogether, 150 to 200 TCR beta chains were recorded as cytomegalovirus-associated.

The CDR3 runs to 15 residues. The V and J ends lost 0 bases and 6 bases respectively, with 13 bases between them. Germline values: CDR1 SGHRS, CDR2 YFSETQ. The method was immunoSEQ multiplex PCR; TCRdb's version includes in-frame clones alone and lacks a portion of them. The sample holds some 170,000 clones, 96% seen once. Material: PBMCs. The origin of this receptor is a woman under 30 in good health and CMV-seronegative. V gene TRBV5-1 combines with J gene TRBJ2-1; a weak D match, TRBD2 (6 bases). In DNA, the CDR3 is TGCGCCAGCAGCTTGGAGGGACTCAAAATCAATGAGCAGTTCTTC. Its protein product is CASSLEGLKINEQFF.